The subject of this entry is one TCR beta chain. The sample comes from a study of Tregs in tolerant kidney transplant recipients. Unstimulated regulatory T cells (CD4+CD25+CD127-), CD4+CD25- non-regulatory cells, CD4 and CD8 cells were FACS-sorted from thawed PBMCs. TCRdb's table, derived via immunoSEQ multiplex PCR, lists solely in-frame clones and lacks some. The top ten clones hold 0.34% of a sample with 70,000 to 95,000 clones, under 95% of them seen once. The receptor comes from a human donor who received a combined kidney and bone marrow transplant. The sequences come from Tregs from blood, collected before the transplant.

The CDR3 spells CAWSVAGGIYEQYF. The CDR3 DNA reads TGTGCCTGGAGTGTTGCGGGAGGGATATACGAGCAGTACTTC. The chain has TRBV30 and TRBJ2-7; 9 nucleotides line up with TRBD2. Germline V gives CDR1 GTSNPN, CDR2 SVGIG (reference sequence). This CDR3 spans 14 amino acids. Trimming at V came to 0 bases and at J to 4 bases, leaving 4 bases not matched to a gene.